The 2 T cell receptor beta chains below come from one sample, sequenced in a study of blood T cell repertoires in COVID-19. TCRdb keeps only in-frame clones here, not all; method: immunoSEQ multiplex PCR. The repertoire holds around 90,000 clones, with 80% as singletons. Sequencing input: peripheral blood. The receptors shown here come from a human donor in a cohort sampled during active COVID-19.

This clone was detected once. The genes are TRBV9 and TRBJ2-2, with TRBD2 matching over 10 bases. Trimming at V came to 4 bases and at J to 4 bases, leaving 7 bases not matched to a gene. CDR3 length equals 16 residues. CDR1 is SGDLS and CDR2 is YYNGEE in the germline V gene. The CDR3 DNA reads as TGTGCCAGCAGCCCAGGACTAGCGGAGGTCACCGGGGAGCTGTTTTTT. This codes for CASSPGLAEVTGELFF.

V gene TRBV4-2 combines with J gene TRBJ1-2, with D maybe TRBD1 (5 bases). The V gene lost 5 bases and the J gene lost 3 bases, with 13 bases spanning the gap. Germline loops: CDR1 LGHNA, CDR2 YNFKEQ. The CDR3 is 14 amino acids. For the CDR3, the DNA is TGTGCCAGCAGCGAAGGGGTGGGAGACTATGGCTACACCTTC. It translates to CASSEGVGDYGYTF.